One T cell receptor (beta chain) is described in this entry. Its antigen is still unknown. Relative to the germline gene, one junction end is altered; a read error may explain this. Under 3 months in duration, the ophthalmopathy in affected donors had moderate-to-severe activity, CAS ≥3 and NOSPECS ≥4. RNA transcripts were the template, and TCR beta CDR3 regions were amplified from them. The workflow started with a first-round RT-PCR run with HTBI primers and then moved on to a second-round multiplex PCR. TCRdb analysed the multiplex PCR reads with MiXCR anew, one entry per CDR3 protein. The table has about 240,000 distinct CDR3 sequences, less than 55% seen once. The germline V gene encodes CDR1 SGHVT and CDR2 SQSDAQ. The length of the CDR3 is 14 residues. This record comes from a study of Graves' ophthalmopathy and Graves' hyperthyroidism. Study-level information: The collection of peripheral blood took place at initial diagnosis, before any treatment. Study observations and caveats: Blood shared most expanded thyroid clonotypes above 0.001 frequency. From stable hyperthyroidism, ophthalmopathy was separated by a 13-signature model with roughly 89% sensitivity and under 84% specificity.

The gene calls are TRBV7-4 and TRBJ1-2; no firm D call. The specimen was peripheral blood. The TCR was taken from an adult man with Graves' ophthalmopathy. In DNA form, the CDR3 reads TGTCCCAGTAGCTTAGGGCCGCAGAGTGATGGCTACACCTTC. Amino acids: CPSSLGPQSDGYTF. The full variable domain, in which reference TRBV7-4 and TRBJ1-2 provide the parts outside the CDR3, is GAGVSQSPRYKVAKRGRDVALRCDSISGHVTLYWYRQTLGQGSEVLTYSQSDAQRDKSGRPSGRFSAERPERSVSTLKIQRTEQGDSAVYLCPSSLGPQSDGYTFGSGTRLTVV.